This T cell receptor (beta chain) was sequenced in a study of OX40 agonist ivuxolimab in advanced cancers. Turning to the study itself: Given to patients was ivuxolimab, an agonistic anti-OX40 (CD134) antibody.

Germline V CDR1 and CDR2: MNHNY, SVGAGI (reference sequence). The V end lost 2 bases, the J end lost 14 bases, and 10 bases lay between the germline ends. CDR3 length equals 12 residues. Exclusion of a patient followed from autoimmune disease history or systemic immunosuppression. Sequenced by immunoSEQ multiplex PCR; TCRdb stores in-frame clones only, minus some. The table shows more than 50,000 clones, with roughly three quarters occurring only once. Turning to this clone: The antigen remains undetermined.

Overall study results and limits: Expanded clones were, on average, more numerous in CD8+ T cells than in CD4+.

The chain uses TRBV6-6 and TRBJ1-6, with D possibly being TRBD1 (6 bases). Here the sequenced sample was CD4+ or CD8+ T cells sorted from blood, taken in a trial of the OX40 agonist ivuxolimab. The TCR sequence derives from an adult with an advanced solid tumor such as melanoma, head and neck, liver or kidney cancer. CDR3 residues: CASSYEGDTLHF. The CDR3 DNA sequence: TGTGCCAGCAGTTACGAAGGGGACACCCTCCACTTT.